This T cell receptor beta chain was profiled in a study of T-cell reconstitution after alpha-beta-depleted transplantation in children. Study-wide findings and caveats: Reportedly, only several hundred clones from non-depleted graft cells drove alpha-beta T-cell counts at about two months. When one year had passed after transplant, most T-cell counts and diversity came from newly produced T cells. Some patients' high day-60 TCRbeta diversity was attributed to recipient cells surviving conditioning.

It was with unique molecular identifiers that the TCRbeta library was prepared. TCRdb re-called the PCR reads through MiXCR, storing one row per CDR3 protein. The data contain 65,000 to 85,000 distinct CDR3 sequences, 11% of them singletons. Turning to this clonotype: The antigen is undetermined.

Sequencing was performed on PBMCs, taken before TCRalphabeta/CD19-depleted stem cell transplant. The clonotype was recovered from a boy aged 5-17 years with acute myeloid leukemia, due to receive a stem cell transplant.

CDR3 nucleotides: TGTGCCACCAGTGCCATTTACCGCGGACTAGCGGGGGGTGTTCCAGATACGCAGTATTTT. It encodes CATSAIYRGLAGGVPDTQYF. The chain joins TRBV24-1 to TRBJ2-3, with 14 bases that match TRBD2. CDR1 is KGHDR, CDR2 SFDVKD, per germline. V lost 5 bases to trimming and J lost 4 bases; unmatched junction nucleotides: 16. The CDR3 covers 20 residues.